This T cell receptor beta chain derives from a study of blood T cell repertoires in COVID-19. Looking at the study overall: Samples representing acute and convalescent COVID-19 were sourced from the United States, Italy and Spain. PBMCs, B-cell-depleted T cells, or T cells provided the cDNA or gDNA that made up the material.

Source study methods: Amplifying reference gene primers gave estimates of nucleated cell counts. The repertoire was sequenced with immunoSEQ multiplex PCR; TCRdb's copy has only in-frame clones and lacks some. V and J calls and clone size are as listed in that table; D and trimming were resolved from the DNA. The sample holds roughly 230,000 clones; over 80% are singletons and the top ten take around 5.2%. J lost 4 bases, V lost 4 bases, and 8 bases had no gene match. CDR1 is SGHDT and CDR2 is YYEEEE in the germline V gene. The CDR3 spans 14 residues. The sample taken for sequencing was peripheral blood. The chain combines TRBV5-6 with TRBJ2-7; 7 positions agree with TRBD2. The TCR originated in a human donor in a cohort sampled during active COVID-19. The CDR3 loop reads CASSEGLQEYEQYF. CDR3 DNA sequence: TGTGCCAGCAGCGAGGGACTACAAGAATACGAGCAGTACTTC.